The 3 T cell receptor beta chains below were found in one sample sequenced in a study of type 1 regulatory T cells. MiXCR, run by TCRdb on the reads, gives a single entry per CDR3 protein. The sample has approximately 100,000 distinct CDR3 sequences, less than 40% seen once; the top ten hold 2% to 2.5%. The source material was CD4+ T cells, either the whole sample or a sorted fraction (not recorded which). The receptors here all came from a human donor in good health.

About this clonotype: Because the CDR3 is missing its conserved closing phenylalanine or tryptophan, this is likely a read error. This chain links TRBV5-5 with TRBJ2-5; a possible D gene is TRBD1 (5 bases). The CDR3 has 14 residues. V was clipped by 0 bases and J by 5 bases, with 11 bases between them. CDR1 is SGHKS, CDR2 YYEKEE, per germline (reference sequence). The CDR3 is CASSLAGAQETQYS. In DNA form, the CDR3 reads TGTGCCAGCAGCTTGGCTGGGGCACAGGAGACCCAGTACTCC.

This clonotype has just a few counts. The chain joins TRBV4-1 to TRBJ2-7; 9 bases match TRBD2. Germline lookup yields CDR1 MGHRA and CDR2 YSYEKL. V shed 0 bases, J shed 2 bases, and the junction held 14 bases outside the gene matches. The CDR3 runs 19 residues. CDR3 sequence: CASSQDHGLARRRPYEQYF. CDR3 nucleotide sequence: TGCGCCAGCAGCCAAGATCACGGACTAGCGAGACGACGTCCCTACGAGCAGTACTTC.

The chain links TRBV6-2 or TRBV6-3 to TRBJ2-5; D uncertain. The CDR3 is 13 residues long. V was pared by 5 bases and J by 0 bases, with 7 bases between. Germline lookup yields CDR1 MNHEY and CDR2 SVGEGT. DNA of the CDR3: TGTGCCAGCAGTCGCGACTACCAAGAGACCCAGTACTTC. This sequence encodes CASSRDYQETQYF.